The clone carrying this T cell receptor beta chain has only a few counts. CDR3 length equals 11 residues. V was trimmed by 4 bases and J by 7 bases, leaving 7 bases between them. Germline V gene data show CDR1 as SNHLY and CDR2 as FYNNEI. The data are from a study of T cell changes during pregnancy in multiple sclerosis. TCRdb's table, derived via immunoSEQ multiplex PCR, lists solely in-frame clones and lacks some. The sample has around 100,000 clones, approximately 90% seen once; the top ten hold around 0.92%. The sequence was collected from a female donor with multiple sclerosis, enrolled in a pregnancy study. The genes are TRBV2 and TRBJ1-2, with D perhaps matching TRBD1 (5 bases). Source: peripheral blood, taken after pregnancy. CDR3 residues: CASSGQIGYTF. DNA for the CDR3: TGTGCCAGCAGTGGACAGATTGGCTACACCTTC.